A single sample is the source of the 13 T cell receptor beta chains below, sequenced in a study of blood T cell repertoires in COVID-19. Some clones are missing from TCRdb's copy, which holds only in-frame ones; the method was immunoSEQ multiplex PCR. This table holds 150,000 to 200,000 clones, about 85% found once. Sequenced material: peripheral blood. The receptors shown here come from a man aged 18-30 years with acute or convalescent COVID-19.

CDR3 in amino acids: CASGTGENTEAFF. The CDR3 DNA is TGTGCCAGCGGCACAGGGGAAAACACTGAAGCTTTCTTT. This rearrangement joins TRBV27 to TRBJ1-1, with 7 nucleotides matching TRBD1. CDR1 is MNHEY and CDR2 is SMNVEV in the germline V gene (reference sequence). The CDR3 sequence is 13 residues long. The V segment lost 8 bases and the J segment 2 bases; nucleotides outside the gene matches: 5.

This clone was seen a few times. V and J are TRBV19 and TRBJ1-4; TRBD1 matches at 7 bases. The V and J ends lost 10 bases and 6 bases, in that order; junction bases with no gene match: 8. This CDR3 contains 13 residues. CDR1 and CDR2 (germline): LNHDA, SQIVND (reference sequence). The CDR3 nucleotides read TGTGCCACAAGGGGCAGGGGGTATGAAAAACTGTTTTTT. It encodes CATRGRGYEKLFF.

The chain is built from TRBV18 and TRBJ2-5; TRBD1 matches at 7 bases. The J segment lost 5 bases and the V segment lost 4 bases, leaving 7 bases of the junction unmatched. Per germline, CDR1 KGHSH and CDR2 LQKENI. The CDR3 runs 14 residues. Here the CDR3 DNA reads TGTGCCAGCTCACATGGACAGGAGAGGGAGACCCAGTACTTC. Its translation: CASSHGQERETQYF.

J is TRBJ2-3 and V is TRBV4-2, with 11 bases matching TRBD2. The trim removed 0 bases at V and 3 bases at J, leaving 5 bases unmatched. Germline V gene sequence: CDR1 LGHNA, CDR2 YNFKEQ. CDR3 length: 17 amino acids. In DNA form, the CDR3 reads TGTGCCAGCAGCCAAGACCTAGCGGGGGGCCAAACAGATACGCAGTATTTT. Its protein is CASSQDLAGGQTDTQYF.

The chain has TRBV30 and TRBJ1-2; tentatively, D is TRBD1 (6 bases). Trimming removed 1 base from V and 8 bases from J, with 32 bases in between. This CDR3 spans 19 amino acids. The germline V gene encodes CDR1 GTSNPN and CDR2 SVGIG (reference sequence). CDR3 in DNA: TGTGCCTGGAGTGGGACAAAGAGCGGCAGGGGTTTGGGAATGAGCGGCTACACCTTC. This encodes CAWSGTKSGRGLGMSGYTF.

The genes are TRBV7-2 and TRBJ2-4, with unresolved D. Germline values: CDR1 SGHTA, CDR2 FQGNSA. Trimming cost V 2 bases and J 0 bases, with 11 bases left between them. This CDR3 has 16 residues. The CDR3 region has the DNA TGTGCCAGCAGCTTAATTAAGACTTTAGCCAAAAACATTCAGTACTTC. This gives the protein CASSLIKTLAKNIQYF. The variable domain in full, completed from reference TRBV7-2 and TRBJ2-4, reads GAGVSQSPSNKVTEKGKDVELRCDPISGHTALYWYRQSLGQGLEFLIYFQGNSAPDKSGLPSDRFSAERTGGSVSTLTIQRTQQEDSAVYLCASSLIKTLAKNIQYFGAGTRLSVL.

The J gene is TRBJ1-1, the V gene TRBV12-2. TRBV12-2 is annotated as a pseudogene. The CDR3 length is 11 residues. Here the CDR3 DNA reads TGTGCAAATGAGGTTTGCACTGAAGCTTTCTTT. The encoded protein is CANEVCTEAFF.

The chain recombines TRBV5-1 with TRBJ2-3; 11 bases line up with TRBD2. With 2 bases clipped from V and 2 bases from J, the junction kept 4 bases outside the gene matches. Germline V gene data show CDR1 as SGHRS and CDR2 as YFSETQ. The CDR3 extends over 16 amino acids. Here the CDR3 reads CASSFGTSGSTDTQYF. The CDR3 bases are TGCGCCAGCAGCTTCGGGACTAGCGGATCCACAGATACGCAGTATTTT.

The chain is built from TRBV4-2 and TRBJ2-1, with 10 bases identical to TRBD1. This CDR3 has 19 amino acids. Per germline, CDR1 LGHNA and CDR2 YNFKEQ. With V trimmed by 2 bases and J by 7 bases, 17 bases remained unmatched. CDR3 coding DNA: TGTGCCAGCAGCCAACGGGTTGGGTCCGGGACAGGGGACACGAATGAGCAGTTCTTC. Amino acids: CASSQRVGSGTGDTNEQFF.

V gene TRBV5-1 combines with J gene TRBJ1-3, with D possibly TRBD1 on 6 matching bases. The CDR3 extends over 19 amino acids. Trimming stripped 3 bases from V and 4 bases from J, with 26 bases between. Per germline, CDR1 SGHRS and CDR2 YFSETQ. The CDR3 DNA reads as TGCGCCAGCAGCTCCACCGATTCCGGGAGGGGGTCTTGGGGAAACACCATATATTTT. Translating gives CASSSTDSGRGSWGNTIYF. Combining the CDR3 with reference TRBV5-1 and TRBJ1-3 gives the whole variable domain KAGVTQTPRYLIKTRGQQVTLSCSPISGHRSVSWYQQTPGQGLQFLFEYFSETQRNKGNFPGRFSGRQFSNSRSEMNVSTLELGDSALYLCASSSTDSGRGSWGNTIYFGEGSWLTVV.

V gene TRBV7-3 combines with J gene TRBJ2-3; 9 bases map to TRBD2. J gave up 2 bases and V 5 bases, and 5 bases lay outside the gene matches. CDR1 is SGHTA, CDR2 FQGTGA, per germline. The length of the CDR3 is 15 residues. The DNA of the CDR3 is TGTGCCAGCAGCGTACTAGCGGGCGCCACAGATACGCAGTATTTT. Translating it yields CASSVLAGATDTQYF.

V usage is TRBV2 and J usage is TRBJ2-3; 7 bases match TRBD2. Losses at the gene ends were 4 bases for V and 2 bases for J; bases not matched to a gene: 6. CDR1 is SNHLY, CDR2 FYNNEI, per germline. This CDR3 is built from 15 residues. The CDR3 here is CASSGGRGATDTQYF. The DNA of the CDR3 is TGTGCCAGCAGTGGGGGGAGGGGAGCCACAGATACGCAGTATTTT.

The chain employs TRBV27 and TRBJ1-1; weak D call: TRBD1 (5 bases). With 5 bases removed from V and 7 bases from J, the gap between germline ends came to 11 bases. CDR1 is MNHEY and CDR2 is SMNVEV in the germline V gene (reference sequence). This CDR3 is 12 amino acids long. CDR3: CASSPSGGEAFF. The CDR3 DNA reads TGTGCCAGCAGTCCCTCGGGGGGTGAAGCTTTCTTT.